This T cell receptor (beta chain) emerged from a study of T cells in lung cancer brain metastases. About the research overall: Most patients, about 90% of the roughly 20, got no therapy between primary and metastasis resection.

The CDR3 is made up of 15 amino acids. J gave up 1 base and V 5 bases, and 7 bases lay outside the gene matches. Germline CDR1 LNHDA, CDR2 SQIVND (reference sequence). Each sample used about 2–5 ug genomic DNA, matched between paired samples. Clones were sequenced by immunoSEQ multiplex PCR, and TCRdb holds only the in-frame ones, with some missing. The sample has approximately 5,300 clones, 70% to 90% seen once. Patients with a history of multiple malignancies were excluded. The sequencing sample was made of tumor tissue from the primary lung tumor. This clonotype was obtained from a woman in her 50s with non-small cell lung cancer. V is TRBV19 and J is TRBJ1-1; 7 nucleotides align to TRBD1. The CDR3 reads CASSPRQGPNTEAFF. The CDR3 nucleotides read TGTGCCAGTAGTCCCCGACAGGGACCGAACACTGAAGCTTTCTTT.